One and the same sample provided the 21 T cell receptor beta chains below, sequenced in a study of human T cells and chemical hapten exposure. Stated time point: patch test 1, 2 weeks after DPC sensitization. The treatment is: therapeutic diphenylcyclopropenone sensitization with weekly scalp DPC. TCRdb redid the calling of the RACE reads with MiXCR, one entry per CDR3 protein. The repertoire includes tens of thousands of distinct CDR3 sequences, more than 30% of them detected once, and more than 7% sits in the top ten. Material: whole blood, obtained in connection with sensitization to the hapten diphenylcyclopropenone (DPC). The source is a man aged 40-50 years with alopecia areata. Some clones in this sample may be carry-over from other donors' samples.

The genes are TRBV2 and TRBJ2-7, with D possibly matching TRBD2 (5 bases). The germline CDR1 and CDR2 sequences are SNHLY and FYNNEI. This CDR3 is built from 14 residues. With 6 bases removed from V and 5 bases from J, the gap between germline ends came to 17 bases. The CDR3 sequence: CASSHPDEGNEQYF. The CDR3, as DNA: TGTGCCAGCAGCCACCCCGATGAGGGAAACGAGCAGTACTTC.

V and J are TRBV28 and TRBJ2-5, with D perhaps being TRBD1 or TRBD2 (6 bases each). The V end lost 5 bases, the J end lost 4 bases, and 17 bases lay between the germline ends. The CDR3 runs to 15 residues. Germline-derived CDR1 and CDR2 are MDHEN and SYDVKM. The CDR3 region has the DNA TGTGCCAGCAGTACCAAACCCCGGGGGCGAGAGACCCAGTACTTC. It codes for CASSTKPRGRETQYF.

This chain joins TRBV10-3 and TRBJ2-3, with 9 positions matching TRBD1. The ends lost 8 bases at V and 4 bases at J; junction bases unmatched: 4. The V gene's germline CDR1 is ENHRY and CDR2 SYGVKD. The CDR3 length is 13 residues. This CDR3 is CAILGTGSDTQYF. The CDR3 DNA sequence: TGTGCCATCCTGGGGACAGGGTCAGATACGCAGTATTTT.

The chain couples TRBV19 to TRBJ1-5; D call uncertain. There are 14 residues in the CDR3. Trimming cost V 6 bases and J 6 bases, with 15 bases left between them. Germline V gene lookup returns CDR1 LNHDA and CDR2 SQIVND (reference sequence). This chain's CDR3 is CASRALAPGQPQHF. CDR3 sequence (DNA): TGTGCCAGTAGAGCCCTGGCCCCCGGTCAGCCCCAGCATTTT.

The gene calls are TRBV12-3 or TRBV12-4 and TRBJ1-4; perhaps TRBD1 as D (6 bases). This CDR3 is built from 16 residues. The V end was cut by 1 base, the J end by 5 bases, with 14 bases between. This chain's CDR3 is CASSLVGGTPNEKLFF. The CDR3 bases are TGTGCCAGCAGTTTAGTGGGAGGGACACCAAATGAAAAACTGTTTTTT.

This clonotype came up a few times. The chain joins TRBV28 to TRBJ2-7; 12 bases align to TRBD1. J gave up 7 bases and V 7 bases, and 11 bases lay outside the gene matches. The CDR3 extends over 15 amino acids. The germline CDR1 and CDR2 sequences are MDHEN and SYDVKM. The CDR3 nucleotides read TGTGCCAGCACCTTGCCGGGACAGGGGGCAGGGGAGCAGTACTTC. It yields the protein CASTLPGQGAGEQYF.

The chain's CDR3 is CASSVHGTGEEKLFF. In DNA form, the CDR3 reads TGTGCCAGCAGTGTCCATGGGACAGGGGAGGAAAAACTGTTTTTT. The chain uses TRBV6-4 and TRBJ1-4, with 10 bases matching TRBD1. The CDR3 spans 15 residues. CDR1 MRHNA and CDR2 SNTAGT come from the germline V gene. J lost 8 bases, V lost 4 bases, and 7 bases had no gene match.

This clonotype was counted once. The chain recombines TRBV2 with TRBJ1-6; D not certain. V was trimmed by 5 bases and J by 7 bases, leaving 6 bases between them. CDR1 and CDR2 from the germline V gene are SNHLY and FYNNEI. The CDR3 length is 12 residues. CDR3 nucleotides: TGTGCCAGCAGTTCCCCGAATTCACCCCTCCACTTT. As protein: CASSSPNSPLHF.

This clonotype showed up just a few times. This chain links TRBV7-3 with TRBJ2-1; D perhaps matches TRBD2 (5 bases). Germline V CDR1 and CDR2: SGHTA, FQGTGA. The CDR3 sequence is 14 residues long. The V and J ends lost 2 bases and 10 bases respectively, with 15 bases between them. This CDR3 reads CASSLHGGGREQFF. Here the CDR3 DNA reads TGTGCCAGCAGCTTACACGGAGGAGGTAGAGAGCAGTTCTTC.

The DNA for the CDR3 is TGTGCCAGCAGCTTTGGACAGGGGGACGAGCAGTACTTC. Residues: CASSFGQGDEQYF. The genes are TRBV7-2 and TRBJ2-7, with 10 nucleotides matching TRBD1. J lost 5 bases, V lost 3 bases, and 1 base had no gene match. The CDR3 runs 13 residues. The germline V gene has CDR1 SGHTA and CDR2 FQGNSA.

The chain joins TRBV20-1 to TRBJ2-1, with TRBD2 identical over 14 bases. Per germline, CDR1 DFQATT and CDR2 SNEGSKA (reference sequence). The junction had 6 bases not matched to a gene; V was cut back by 6 bases and J by 2 bases. The CDR3 runs to 16 residues. The CDR3, as DNA: TGCAGTGCCCATCAGGGACTAGCGGGAGCCTACAATGAGCAGTTCTTC. Translated, it gives CSAHQGLAGAYNEQFF.

V is TRBV7-9 and J is TRBJ2-1; TRBD2 aligns across 7 bases. Per germline, CDR1 SEHNR and CDR2 FQNEAQ (reference sequence). Losses at the gene ends were 3 bases for V and 7 bases for J; bases not matched to a gene: 0. CDR3 length: 12 residues. The CDR3: CASSFSGNEQFF. CDR3 DNA: TGTGCCAGCAGCTTTAGCGGGAATGAGCAGTTCTTC.

V is TRBV12-3 or TRBV12-4 and J is TRBJ1-2; D is unresolved. The CDR3 loop spans 15 amino acids. The V and J ends lost 6 bases and 1 base respectively, with 15 bases between them. The CDR3 loop reads CASSHDSRGNYGYTF. CDR3 DNA sequence: TGTGCCAGCAGCCACGACTCCCGCGGTAACTATGGCTACACCTTC.

The V gene is TRBV27, the J gene TRBJ1-6, with D hard to call. The germline gives CDR1 MNHEY, CDR2 SMNVEV (reference sequence). The CDR3 spans 12 residues. V lost 2 bases and J lost 10, with 6 bases in between. Here the CDR3 reads CASSLGVSPLHF. CDR3 in DNA: TGTGCCAGCAGTTTAGGAGTATCACCCCTCCACTTT.

This clonotype appeared a few times. This chain links TRBV20-1 with TRBJ2-6, with D unclear. This CDR3 comprises 15 residues. Germline CDR1 is DFQATT and CDR2 is SNEGSKA (reference sequence). Trimming cost V 0 bases and J 1 base, with 7 bases left between them. The CDR3 protein is CSARDWGSGANVLTF. The DNA of the CDR3 is TGCAGTGCTAGAGACTGGGGTTCTGGGGCCAACGTCCTGACTTTC.

This chain connects TRBV29-1 to TRBJ2-1; D not resolved. Looked up from germline, CDR1 is SQVTM and CDR2 is ANQGSEA. This CDR3 has 13 amino acids. Trimming removed 8 bases from V and 7 bases from J, with 18 bases in between. CDR3 sequence (DNA): TGCAGCTGGGTAGGGTTTCTGGGTAATGAGCAGTTCTTC. Translating gives CSWVGFLGNEQFF.

V gene TRBV10-1 combines with J gene TRBJ2-5; D not certain. CDR1 is WNHNN, CDR2 SYGVQD, per germline (reference sequence). The CDR3 spans 15 residues. V lost 0 bases and J 2 bases, leaving 10 bases between the germline ends. The CDR3 spells CASSESGWRQETQYF. In nucleotides, the CDR3 is TGCGCCAGCAGTGAGTCGGGATGGCGACAAGAGACCCAGTACTTC.

This clonotype was picked up a small number of times. This rearrangement joins TRBV30 to TRBJ2-7, with no clear D. V shed 1 base and J shed 9 bases, with 13 bases lying between them. Germline V CDR1 and CDR2: GTSNPN, SVGIG (reference sequence). CDR3 size: 12 residues. The CDR3 here is CAWSAGPGLQYF. DNA for the CDR3: TGTGCCTGGAGTGCCGGCCCAGGCTTGCAGTACTTC. Variable domain in full (rest from reference TRBV30 and TRBJ2-7): SQTIHQWPATLVQPVGSPLSLECTVEGTSNPNLYWYRQAAGRGLQLLFYSVGIGQISSEVPQNLSASRPQDRQFILSSKKLLLSDSGFYLCAWSAGPGLQYFGPGTRLTVT.

This clonotype turned up a few times. The chain couples TRBV7-8 to TRBJ2-3; D gene unclear. The CDR3 is 16 amino acids. Between the trimmed V and J ends, which lost 5 bases and 2 bases, there was a span of 17 bases. Germline V CDR1 and CDR2: SGHVS, FQNEAQ. The CDR3 here is CASSRADRFYTDTQYF. The CDR3 coding sequence is TGTGCCAGCAGCCGTGCGGACCGTTTCTACACAGATACGCAGTATTTT.

This clonotype was picked up a small number of times. The V and J genes are TRBV6-5 and TRBJ2-1, with 7 bases fitting TRBD1. The CDR3 loop spans 13 amino acids. The junction had 6 bases not matched to a gene; V was cut back by 6 bases and J by 7 bases. Germline loops: CDR1 MNHEY, CDR2 SVGAGI. CDR3 region: CASSGTAWNEQFF. CDR3 coding DNA: TGTGCCAGCAGCGGGACAGCCTGGAATGAGCAGTTCTTC.

This chain connects TRBV12-3 or TRBV12-4 to TRBJ1-1; D is possibly TRBD1 (6 bases). The germline V and J ends were trimmed by 7 bases and 4 bases, with 34 bases remaining between them. This CDR3 spans 20 amino acids. The CDR3 region has the DNA TGTGCCAGCATCCCCAGGAGCAGGGGAGTGGGGTACGACGTGCGCACTGAAGCTTTCTTT. Encoded protein: CASIPRSRGVGYDVRTEAFF.